This TCR beta chain originates from a study of blood T cell repertoires in COVID-19. Overall study context: Specimens from acute and convalescent COVID-19 originated in the United States, Italy and Spain. Sample material is recorded as cDNA or gDNA derived from T cells, B-cell-depleted T cells, or PBMCs.

The authors' processing: Reference gene primer amplification gave nucleated cell count estimates. Measured with immunoSEQ multiplex PCR; TCRdb has only the in-frame clones, and not every one. Clone size and the V and J calls come from that table; the DNA yielded D and trimming. The sample carries 200,000 to 250,000 clones, roughly 84% recorded once. CDR3 length equals 16 residues. In germline, CDR1 is MNHEY, CDR2 SVGAGI. Trimming removed 4 bases from V and 2 bases from J, with 15 bases in between. The sequence was obtained from an elderly woman with active or convalescent COVID-19. The chain has TRBV6-5 and TRBJ2-1, with D possibly TRBD1 on 5 matching bases. The source material was peripheral blood. The CDR3 here is CASSSARDRPYNEQFF. Written as DNA, the CDR3 is TGTGCCAGCAGTTCCGCCCGAGACAGACCCTACAATGAGCAGTTCTTC.